Described below is a single T cell receptor (beta chain) sequence and its context. These data originate in a study of T cell changes during pregnancy in multiple sclerosis. Sequenced by immunoSEQ multiplex PCR; TCRdb stores in-frame clones only, minus some. The sample has about 50,000 clones, around 90% seen once. CDR3 length: 13 amino acids. Germline V gene data show CDR1 as MNHEY and CDR2 as SMNVEV (reference sequence). V lost 11 bases to trimming and J lost 7 bases, with 18 bases between them. The source was CD4+ T cells from peripheral blood mononuclear cells, collected before pregnancy. The gene calls are TRBV27 and TRBJ1-5; D gene uncertain. This TCR was recovered from a female donor with multiple sclerosis, enrolled in a pregnancy study. CDR3 protein: CASRPGKKQPQHF. DNA of the CDR3: TGTGCCTCCCGCCCGGGGAAGAAGCAGCCCCAGCATTTT.